Below, one T cell receptor (beta chain) is given with its context. The source of the sample is a study of blood T cell repertoires in COVID-19. Study-wide background: COVID-19 samples from acute and convalescent phases originated in the United States, Italy and Spain.

The ends lost 7 bases at V and 3 bases at J; junction bases unmatched: 21. In germline, CDR1 is SQVTM, CDR2 ANQGSEA. The CDR3 has 17 residues. In the original processing: Reference gene primer amplification in the assay estimated nucleated cell counts. Some clones are missing from TCRdb's copy, which holds only in-frame ones; the method was immunoSEQ multiplex PCR. V, J and clone size reflect that table, while D and trimming were determined from the DNA. The repertoire holds 150,000 to 200,000 clones, about 89% seen once, with under 2% in the top ten. The TCR sequence derives from a man aged 18 to 30 who had recovered from COVID-19. The sequenced material came from peripheral blood. This sequence joins TRBV29-1 and TRBJ2-7; 7 nucleotides align to TRBD1. In DNA form, the CDR3 reads TGCAGCGCGAATGACAGGGCTACTGGGGGAGTATTCTACGAGCAGTACTTC. Translation: CSANDRATGGVFYEQYF.